The 32 T cell receptor beta chains given below trace back to one sample, sequenced in a study of blood T cells in healthy people across ages (dated by TCRdb to 2015 to 2017). Library generation was performed with 5' RACE. For sequencing, an Illumina HiSeq 2500 was employed. A second PCR of about 6 to 11 cycles was performed with a sample-barcoded 5' primer and a J-beta primer mix. TCRdb reworked the public reads: Q25 trimming with fastp, MiXCR clone assembly, productive beta chains retained. Each record represents a unique CDR3 protein, reported with the most common genes and DNA among its rows. In all, the sample holds some 900,000 distinct CDR3 sequences, and around 48% of those were seen once. The ten most abundant clones make up roughly 12% of the sample. Sequenced input: blood. The receptors shown here come from a young man in good health.

The rearrangement joins TRBV6-6 to TRBJ1-2; D unclear. CDR1 is MNHNY and CDR2 is SVGAGI in the germline V gene (reference sequence). The V end lost 4 bases, the J end lost 5 bases, and 8 bases lay between the germline ends. There are 12 residues in the CDR3. The CDR3 sequence is CASSSGTYGYTF. The DNA for the CDR3 is TGTGCCAGCAGTTCCGGCACATATGGCTACACCTTC.

This chain uses TRBV7-3 with TRBJ1-1; D may be TRBD1 (6 bases). The CDR3 is 14 amino acids. The germline CDR1 and CDR2 sequences are SGHTA and FQGTGA. Trimming took off 2 bases at V and 5 bases at J, with 12 bases between the two ends. This chain's CDR3 is CASSLLGGGTEAFF. The CDR3 DNA reads as TGTGCCAGCAGCTTACTAGGGGGAGGTACTGAAGCTTTCTTT. Full variable domain (rest looked up from reference TRBV7-3 and TRBJ1-1): GAGVSQTPSNKVTEKGKYVELRCDPISGHTALYWYRQSLGQGPEFLIYFQGTGAADDSGLPNDRFFAVRPEGSVSTLKIQRTERGDSAVYLCASSLLGGGTEAFFGQGTRLTVV.

This clonotype was detected a few times. The chain employs TRBV5-4 and TRBJ1-2, with no clear D. CDR1 SGHNT and CDR2 YYREEE come from the germline V gene (reference sequence). V lost 5 bases to trimming and J lost 1 base, with 9 bases between them. The CDR3 is made up of 13 amino acids. The CDR3 loop reads CASRGESNYGYTF. CDR3 DNA: TGTGCCAGCAGGGGCGAGAGTAACTATGGCTACACCTTC.

Comment on this clonotype: A read error may explain this, as a much larger clone is one base away. The rearrangement uses TRBV6-2 or TRBV6-3 and TRBJ2-2; no definite D call. V was cut by 3 bases and J by 6 bases, with 2 bases left in between. The CDR3 has 11 amino acids. From germline, CDR1 is MNHEY and CDR2 SVGEGT. This chain's CDR3 is CASSYAGELFF. CDR3 bases: TGTGCCAGCAGTTATGCCGGGGAGCTGTTTTTT.

The gene calls are TRBV28 and TRBJ2-7, with D perhaps TRBD1 (6 bases). CDR3 size: 16 residues. The germline CDR1 and CDR2 sequences are MDHEN and SYDVKM. The V end was cut by 2 bases, the J end by 2 bases, with 16 bases between. The CDR3 DNA sequence: TGTGCCAGCAGTTTAGTTCCTCGATCAGGGGCCTACGAGCAGTACTTC. Translating gives CASSLVPRSGAYEQYF.

J is TRBJ1-6 and V is TRBV7-2; TRBD1 aligns across 8 bases. V lost 5 bases, J lost 8 bases, and 8 bases stayed unmatched. CDR3 length: 15 residues. Germline V gene data show CDR1 as SGHTA and CDR2 as FQGNSA. The CDR3 loop is CASSPGQGGDSPLHF. The CDR3 DNA reads TGTGCCAGCAGCCCTGGACAGGGTGGGGATTCACCCCTCCACTTT.

The chain carries TRBV7-6 and TRBJ2-3; the D is unclear. V was clipped by 4 bases and J by 6 bases, with 17 bases between them. This CDR3 is 15 amino acids long. Looked up from germline, CDR1 is SGHVS and CDR2 is FNYEAQ. The CDR3: CASSSPGQRSDTQYF. CDR3 DNA: TGTGCCAGCAGCTCCCCGGGTCAGCGCTCGGATACGCAGTATTTT.

The sample holds a few counts of this clonotype. CDR3 region: CASSPSYYSGGAGNEQFF. CDR3 sequence (DNA): TGTGCCAGCAGCCCGTCCTACTACAGCGGGGGGGCCGGGAATGAGCAGTTCTTC. This sequence joins TRBV5-4 and TRBJ2-1; 10 nucleotides match TRBD2. The CDR3 covers 18 residues. Germline CDR1 and CDR2: SGHNT and YYREEE (reference sequence). The V and J ends lost 4 bases and 7 bases, in that order; junction bases with no gene match: 17.

This clonotype turned up a few times. V usage is TRBV24-1 and J usage is TRBJ1-1, with D maybe TRBD1 (5 bases). There are 15 residues in the CDR3. V was cut by 5 bases and J by 6 bases, with 18 bases left in between. Germline CDR1 KGHDR, CDR2 SFDVKD. Here the CDR3 reads CATSGGHTNTPEAFF. DNA for the CDR3: TGTGCCACCAGTGGAGGACACACGAACACTCCTGAAGCTTTCTTT.

This chain links TRBV6-2 or TRBV6-3 with TRBJ2-7, with a tentative D call TRBD2 (5 bases). Germline V gene lookup returns CDR1 MNHEY and CDR2 SVGEGT. This CDR3 contains 12 residues. Trimming removed 6 bases from V and 9 bases from J, with 15 bases in between. CDR3: CASRAGETGQYF. The CDR3 DNA follows: TGTGCCAGCAGAGCCGGGGAAACGGGGCAGTACTTC.

The chain recombines TRBV7-3 with TRBJ2-3; TRBD1 matches 9 bases. The trim removed 5 bases at V and 2 bases at J, leaving 5 bases unmatched. Germline V lookup: CDR1 SGHTA, CDR2 FQGTGA. The CDR3 has 15 amino acids. CDR3 protein: CASSPRDRDTDTQYF. The CDR3 coding sequence is TGTGCCAGCAGCCCCCGGGACAGGGACACAGATACGCAGTATTTT.

The CDR3 loop is CASSQDDGTAYEQYF. The DNA for the CDR3 is TGTGCCAGCAGCCAAGATGACGGTACGGCTTACGAGCAGTACTTC. The chain couples TRBV4-2 to TRBJ2-5; D gene ambiguous. The tail of the sequence fits TRBJ2-7 better, so the J call may be wrong. Germline V gives CDR1 LGHNA, CDR2 YNFKEQ. CDR3 length: 15 residues.

CDR3: CASSYEAGTGFYEQYF. DNA of the CDR3: TGTGCCAGCAGTTACGAGGCCGGGACAGGGTTCTACGAGCAGTACTTC. The rearrangement joins TRBV6-5 to TRBJ2-7; 9 positions match TRBD1. The V gene's germline CDR1 is MNHEY and CDR2 SVGAGI. This CDR3 contains 16 residues. Trimming removed 2 bases from V and 3 bases from J; junction bases left unmatched: 8.

This clonotype was detected only a few times. V is TRBV6-6 and J is TRBJ1-4; a weak D match, TRBD1 (6 bases). The CDR3 loop spans 15 amino acids. The germline V gene has CDR1 MNHNY and CDR2 SVGAGI (reference sequence). Trimming removed 2 bases from V and 5 bases from J, with 12 bases in between. The CDR3 DNA reads as TGTGCCAGCAGTTACACAGGGAGACTGAATGAAAAACTGTTTTTT. Its translation is CASSYTGRLNEKLFF.

Only a few counts were recorded for this clonotype. This sequence joins TRBV14 and TRBJ2-3, with 11 bases lining up with TRBD2. From germline, CDR1 is SGHDN and CDR2 FVKESK. The CDR3 extends over 16 amino acids. V was clipped by 4 bases and J by 2 bases; unmatched bases: 5. CDR3 nucleotide sequence: TGTGCCAGCAGCCTTTCTAGCGGGGGGCTCACAGATACGCAGTATTTT. Protein: CASSLSSGGLTDTQYF.

The V call is TRBV7-2, the J call TRBJ2-2; D is tentatively TRBD1 or TRBD2 (5 bases each). Deletions cut 5 bases from V and 5 bases from J, with 27 bases between. The CDR3 spans 19 residues. The germline CDR1 and CDR2 sequences are SGHTA and FQGNSA. CDR3 sequence: CASSPSSPLGASRTGELFF. The CDR3 coding sequence is TGTGCCAGCAGCCCCTCAAGTCCGCTCGGGGCAAGTCGGACCGGGGAGCTGTTTTTT.

This clonotype was picked up a small number of times. The V call is TRBV3-1, the J call TRBJ1-1, with D possibly being TRBD1 (6 bases). In germline, CDR1 is LGHDT, CDR2 YNNKEL (reference sequence). CDR3 size: 15 residues. The V end lost 0 bases, the J end lost 1 base, and 9 bases lay between the germline ends. The CDR3 DNA reads as TGTGCCAGCAGCCAAGATTCGGGGGCGAACACTGAAGCTTTCTTT. Translating gives CASSQDSGANTEAFF.

J is TRBJ1-2 and V is TRBV29-1; a weak D match, TRBD1 (5 bases). The CDR3 contains 13 residues. Germline V gene sequence: CDR1 SQVTM, CDR2 ANQGSEA. Trimming left V 5 bases short and J 6 bases short, with 16 bases between. For the CDR3, the DNA is TGCAGCGTTATAAAGGGCGACAGTAATGGCTACACCTTC. Amino acids: CSVIKGDSNGYTF.

This clonotype has only one observation. V gene TRBV7-2 combines with J gene TRBJ1-2; D unresolved. The length of the CDR3 is 13 residues. CDR1 is SGHTA and CDR2 is FQGNSA in the germline V gene. V lost 3 bases and J lost 6, with 11 bases in between. CDR3 sequence reads: CASSFWREDGYTF. The CDR3, as DNA: TGTGCCAGCAGCTTCTGGAGGGAGGATGGCTACACCTTC.

In regard to this clonotype: The junction departs from the called germline gene at one end, perhaps through a read error. The chain recombines TRBV7-7 with TRBJ2-1; 10 nucleotides align to TRBD1. CDR1 and CDR2 from the germline V gene are SSHAT and FNYEAQ (reference sequence). This CDR3 has 13 residues. The CDR3 protein is CASSPGQGREQFF. Here the CDR3 DNA reads TGTGCTAGCAGCCCGGGACAGGGGCGTGAGCAGTTCTTC.

The rearrangement joins TRBV7-8 to TRBJ2-5; TRBD2 matches at 11 bases. This CDR3 spans 15 amino acids. Germline trimming cut 5 bases from V and 11 bases from J; bases unmatched to any gene: 13. Germline V gene lookup returns CDR1 SGHVS and CDR2 FQNEAQ. The CDR3 sequence: CASSTTSGSYNEQYF. As DNA, the CDR3 is TGTGCCAGCAGCACAACTAGCGGGAGCTACAATGAGCAGTACTTC.

This chain joins TRBV7-8 and TRBJ2-7; no clear D gene. V was pared by 5 bases and J by 3 bases, with 11 bases between. Germline CDR1 and CDR2: SGHVS and FQNEAQ. The CDR3 consists of 13 residues. CDR3 protein: CASSPRWDYEQYF. CDR3 DNA sequence: TGTGCCAGCAGCCCACGGTGGGACTACGAGCAGTACTTC.

The genes are TRBV27 and TRBJ2-3; possible D gene TRBD1, 5 bases. The CDR3 has 15 residues. The germline V gene encodes CDR1 MNHEY and CDR2 SMNVEV (reference sequence). Deletions cut 7 bases from V and 1 base from J, with 15 bases between. CDR3 amino acids: CASKGHVSGTDTQYF. CDR3 nucleotide sequence: TGTGCCAGCAAAGGACACGTCTCCGGCACAGATACGCAGTATTTT.

The chain joins TRBV12-3 or TRBV12-4 to TRBJ2-5; D is ambiguous. The CDR3 sequence is 12 residues long. The ends were cut back, 8 bases at V and 0 bases at J, with 7 bases in the middle. The CDR3 coding sequence is TGTGCCAGCGGTCCACACCAAGAGACCCAGTACTTC. Protein product: CASGPHQETQYF.

The chain carries TRBV28 and TRBJ1-5; D remains ambiguous. The ends were cut back, 2 bases at V and 4 bases at J, with 12 bases in the middle. This CDR3 spans 15 amino acids. Germline V gene sequence: CDR1 MDHEN, CDR2 SYDVKM. As DNA, the CDR3 is TGTGCCAGCAGTTTAGCCACGGATAAGAATCAGCCCCAGCATTTT. It is translated as CASSLATDKNQPQHF.

The V call is TRBV20-1, the J call TRBJ1-4, with D possibly being TRBD1 (5 bases). V shed 2 bases and J shed 3 bases, with 13 bases lying between them. The germline V gene encodes CDR1 DFQATT and CDR2 SNEGSKA (reference sequence). This CDR3 contains 15 residues. The CDR3 here is CSARRPGRPNEKLFF. The CDR3 DNA reads TGCAGTGCTAGACGTCCGGGACGGCCTAATGAAAAACTGTTTTTT.

The J gene is TRBJ2-1, the V gene TRBV27, with a weak D call TRBD2 (5 bases). Per the germline V gene, CDR1 is MNHEY and CDR2 is SMNVEV (reference sequence). The CDR3 has 13 residues. In DNA form, the CDR3 reads TGTGTCGCGAGCTCGTTACAAGAGGGTGAGCAGTTCTTC. Protein: CVASSLQEGEQFF.

The V call is TRBV27, the J call TRBJ2-6; no firm D call. V was cut by 6 bases and J by 2 bases, with 8 bases left in between. The germline V gene encodes CDR1 MNHEY and CDR2 SMNVEV (reference sequence). This CDR3 has 14 amino acids. As DNA, the CDR3 is TGTGCCAGCAGCAGAAGTACTGGGGCCAACGTCCTGACTTTC. It translates to CASSRSTGANVLTF.

The rearrangement links TRBV18 to TRBJ1-1; 7 nucleotides agree with TRBD1. Germline V lookup: CDR1 KGHSH, CDR2 LQKENI. Germline trimming cut 0 bases from V and 1 base from J; bases unmatched to any gene: 5. CDR3 length: 16 residues. The CDR3 loop is CASSPPVHRGNTEAFF. As DNA, the CDR3 is TGTGCCAGCTCACCACCGGTACACAGGGGGAACACTGAAGCTTTCTTT.

The chain has TRBV29-1 and TRBJ2-3; 13 nucleotides align to TRBD2. The germline CDR1 and CDR2 sequences are SQVTM and ANQGSEA. Trimming removed 6 bases from V and 7 bases from J; junction bases left unmatched: 7. This CDR3 spans 14 amino acids. This chain's CDR3 is CSVPTSGGAYTQYF. The CDR3 coding sequence is TGCAGCGTCCCCACTAGCGGGGGGGCCTATACGCAGTATTTT.

The chain employs TRBV5-5 and TRBJ2-4, with TRBD1 matching 8 bases. The DNA end lines up better with TRBJ2-7; the J call may be wrong. The CDR3 is 13 amino acids. Per the germline V gene, CDR1 is SGHKS and CDR2 is YYEKEE (reference sequence). This chain's CDR3 is CASSSTGEYEQYF. The CDR3 DNA follows: TGTGCCAGCAGCTCGACAGGGGAGTACGAGCAGTACTTC.

The V and J genes are TRBV28 and TRBJ2-5, with D perhaps matching TRBD1 (6 bases). TRBJ2-7 matches the DNA end more closely, so the J call is doubtful. Germline values: CDR1 MDHEN, CDR2 SYDVKM. There are 11 residues in the CDR3. CDR3 in DNA: TGTGCCACACAGGGAAGGTACGAGCAGTACTTC. Amino acids: CATQGRYEQYF.